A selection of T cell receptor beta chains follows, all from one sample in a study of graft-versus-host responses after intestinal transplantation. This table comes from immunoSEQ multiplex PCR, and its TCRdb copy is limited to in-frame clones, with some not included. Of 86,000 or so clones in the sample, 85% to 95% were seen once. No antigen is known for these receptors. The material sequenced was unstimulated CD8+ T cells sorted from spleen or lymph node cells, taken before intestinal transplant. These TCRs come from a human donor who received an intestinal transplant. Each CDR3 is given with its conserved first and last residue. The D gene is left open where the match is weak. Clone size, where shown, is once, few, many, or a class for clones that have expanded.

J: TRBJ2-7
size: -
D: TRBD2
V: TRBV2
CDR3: CASTVSGSHEQYF
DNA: TGTGCCAGCACCGTTAGCGGGAGCCACGAGCAGTACTTC

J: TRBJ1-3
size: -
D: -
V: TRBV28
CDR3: CASSLLGNTIYF
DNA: TGTGCCAGCAGTTTATTAGGAAACACCATATATTTT

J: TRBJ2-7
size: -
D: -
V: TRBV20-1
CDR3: CSARAGEQYF
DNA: TGCAGTGCTAGGGCGGGGGAGCAGTACTTC

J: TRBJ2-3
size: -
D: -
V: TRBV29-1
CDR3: CSPWTTADTQYF
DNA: TGCAGCCCGTGGACGACCGCAGATACGCAGTATTTT

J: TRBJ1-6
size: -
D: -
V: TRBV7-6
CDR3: CASSSRWGKLHF
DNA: TGTGCCAGCAGCTCGAGGTGGGGCAAACTCCACTTT

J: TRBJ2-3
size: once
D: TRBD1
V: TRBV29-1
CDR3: CSVEDYEGAGDTQYF
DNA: TGCAGCGTTGAAGATTACGAGGGGGCGGGAGATACGCAGTATTTT

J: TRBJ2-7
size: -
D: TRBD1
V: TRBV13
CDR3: CASSSGTGGYEQYF
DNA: TGTGCCAGCAGCTCCGGGACAGGGGGCTACGAGCAGTACTTC

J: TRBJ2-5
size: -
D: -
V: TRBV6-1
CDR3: CASSEGGTYTYQETQYF
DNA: TGTGCCAGCAGTGAGGGGGGAACTTACACGTACCAAGAGACCCAGTACTTC

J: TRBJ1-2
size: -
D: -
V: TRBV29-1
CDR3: CSVEVMGPYGYTF
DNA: TGCAGCGTTGAGGTTATGGGGCCCTATGGCTACACCTTC

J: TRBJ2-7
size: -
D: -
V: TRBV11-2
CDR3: CASSLASGNEQYF
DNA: TGTGCCAGCAGCTTAGCGTCGGGGAACGAGCAGTACTTC

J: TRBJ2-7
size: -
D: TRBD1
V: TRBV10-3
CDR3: CAISGQGEFTYEQYF
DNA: TGTGCCATCAGTGGGCAGGGGGAATTTACCTACGAGCAGTACTTC

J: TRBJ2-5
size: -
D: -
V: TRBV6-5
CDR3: CASRGREETQYF
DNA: TGTGCCAGCAGGGGCAGGGAAGAGACCCAGTACTTC

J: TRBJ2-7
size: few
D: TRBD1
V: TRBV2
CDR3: CASSAALDRATYEQYF
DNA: TGTGCCAGCAGCGCAGCCTTGGACAGGGCAACCTACGAGCAGTACTTC

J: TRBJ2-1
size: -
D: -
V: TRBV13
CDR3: CASSTEGRDEQFF
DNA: TGTGCCAGCAGCACGGAGGGGCGCGATGAGCAGTTCTTC

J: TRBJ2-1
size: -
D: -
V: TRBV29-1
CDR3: CSVGEGLEVGNKVF
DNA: TGCAGCGTTGGAGAGGGGTTGGAGGTAGGCAATAAGGTCTTC

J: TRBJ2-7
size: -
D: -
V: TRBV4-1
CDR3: CASSQASRDSYEQYF
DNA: TGCGCCAGCAGCCAAGCATCACGGGATTCCTACGAGCAGTACTTC

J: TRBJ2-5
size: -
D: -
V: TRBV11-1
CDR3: CASSPDNNQETQYF
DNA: TGTGCCAGCAGCCCTGACAACAACCAAGAGACCCAGTACTTC

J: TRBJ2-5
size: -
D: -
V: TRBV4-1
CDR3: CASSQEGSEQETQYF
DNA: TGCGCCAGCAGCCAAGAGGGTTCGGAGCAAGAGACCCAGTACTTC

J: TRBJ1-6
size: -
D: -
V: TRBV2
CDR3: CASREETSSNSPLHF
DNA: TGTGCCAGCAGAGAGGAGACATCGTCAAATTCACCCCTCCACTTT

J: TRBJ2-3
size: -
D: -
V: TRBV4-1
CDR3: CASSHARRGPTDTQYF
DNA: TGCGCCAGCAGCCATGCCCGCCGGGGTCCCACAGATACGCAGTATTTT

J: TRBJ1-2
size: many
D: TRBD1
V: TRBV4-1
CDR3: CASSPEGRGNSAYGYTF
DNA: TGCGCCAGCAGCCCCGAGGGCAGGGGGAATTCGGCTTATGGCTACACCTTC

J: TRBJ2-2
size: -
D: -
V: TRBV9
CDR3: CASSPEGSTGELFF
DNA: TGTGCCAGCAGCCCCGAAGGGTCAACCGGGGAGCTGTTTTTT

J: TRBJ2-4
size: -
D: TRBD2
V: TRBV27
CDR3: CASSLAGVENIQYF
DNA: TGTGCCAGCTCTCTAGCGGGAGTAGAAAACATTCAGTACTTC

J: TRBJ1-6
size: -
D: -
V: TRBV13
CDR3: CASSLGQAIRPLHF
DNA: TGTGCCAGCAGCTTAGGACAGGCTATTCGGCCCCTCCACTTT

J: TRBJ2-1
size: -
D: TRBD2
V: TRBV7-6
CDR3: CASSLVQLAGGSSSYNEQFF
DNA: TGTGCCAGCAGCTTAGTTCAACTAGCGGGAGGTTCAAGCTCCTACAATGAGCAGTTCTTC

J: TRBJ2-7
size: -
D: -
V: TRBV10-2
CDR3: CASSWDTSYEQYF
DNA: TGCGCCAGCAGCTGGGACACATCCTACGAGCAGTACTTC

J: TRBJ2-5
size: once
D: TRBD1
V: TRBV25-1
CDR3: CASSPWGQDQETQYF
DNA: TGTGCCAGCAGCCCGTGGGGACAGGACCAAGAGACCCAGTACTTC

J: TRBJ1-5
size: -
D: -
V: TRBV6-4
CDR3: CAQQGGQPQHF
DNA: TGTGCCCAGCAGGGTGGCCAGCCCCAGCATTTT

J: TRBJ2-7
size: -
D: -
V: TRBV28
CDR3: CASSFFGGGTFNEQYF
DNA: TGTGCCAGCAGTTTCTTCGGTGGCGGGACTTTTAACGAGCAGTACTTC

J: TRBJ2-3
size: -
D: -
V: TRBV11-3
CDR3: CASSSSGPWGTDTQYF
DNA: TGTGCCAGCAGCTCGAGCGGGCCATGGGGCACAGATACGCAGTATTTT

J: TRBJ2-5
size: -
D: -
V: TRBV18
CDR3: CASSQTEPKETQYF
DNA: TGTGCCAGCTCACAGACAGAACCCAAAGAGACCCAGTACTTC

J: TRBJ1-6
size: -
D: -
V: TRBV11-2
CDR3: CASSLDTFEYASPLHF
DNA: TGTGCCAGCAGCTTAGACACCTTTGAGTATGCTTCACCCCTCCACTTT

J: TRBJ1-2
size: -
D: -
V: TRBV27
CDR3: CASSLSEGMVRYGYTF
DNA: TGTGCCAGCAGTTTATCGGAGGGGATGGTTAGGTATGGCTACACCTTC

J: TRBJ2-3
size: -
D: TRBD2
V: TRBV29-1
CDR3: CSVEVELAGDTQYF
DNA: TGCAGCGTTGAAGTTGAACTAGCGGGAGATACGCAGTATTTT

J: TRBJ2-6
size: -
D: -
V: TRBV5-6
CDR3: CASSFEGSGANVLTF
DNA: TGTGCCAGCAGCTTCGAGGGGTCCGGGGCCAACGTCCTGACTTTC

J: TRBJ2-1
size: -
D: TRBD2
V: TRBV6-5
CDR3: CASSSHPGLGDNEQFF
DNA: TGTGCCAGCAGTTCTCACCCCGGACTAGGAGACAATGAGCAGTTCTTC

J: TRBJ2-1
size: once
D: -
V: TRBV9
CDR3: CASSAAITAPNEQFF
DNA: TGTGCCAGCAGCGCTGCTATAACGGCCCCCAATGAGCAGTTCTTC

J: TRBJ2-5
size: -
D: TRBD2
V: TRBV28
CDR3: CASSFGPGLAGEYGETQYF
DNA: TGTGCCAGCAGTTTCGGGCCGGGACTAGCGGGGGAATACGGGGAGACCCAGTACTTC

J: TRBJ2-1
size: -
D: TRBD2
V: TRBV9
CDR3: CASSVGTSGLSYNEQFF
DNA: TGTGCCAGCAGCGTGGGGACTAGCGGGCTTTCCTACAATGAGCAGTTCTTC

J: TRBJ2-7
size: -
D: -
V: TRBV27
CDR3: CASSLLGAYEQYF
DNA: TGTGCCAGCAGTTTGCTCGGAGCCTACGAGCAGTACTTC

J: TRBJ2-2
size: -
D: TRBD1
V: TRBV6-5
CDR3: CASSGGQVGTGELFF
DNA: TGTGCCAGCAGTGGGGGACAGGTCGGAACCGGGGAGCTGTTTTTT

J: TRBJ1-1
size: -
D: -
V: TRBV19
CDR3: CASSFPGPMNTEAFF
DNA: TGTGCCAGTAGTTTTCCGGGACCGATGAACACTGAAGCTTTCTTT

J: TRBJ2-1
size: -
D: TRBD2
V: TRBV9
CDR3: CASSVEGTSGGHEQFF
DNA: TGTGCCAGCAGCGTAGAGGGGACTAGCGGGGGGCATGAGCAGTTCTTC

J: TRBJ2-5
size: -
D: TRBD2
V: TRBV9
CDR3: CASSAGTSGQETQYF
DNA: TGTGCCAGCAGCGCAGGGACTAGCGGTCAAGAGACCCAGTACTTC

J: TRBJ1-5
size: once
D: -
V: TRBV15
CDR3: CATSRAGAGQPQHF
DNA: TGTGCCACCAGCAGAGCGGGGGCCGGTCAGCCCCAGCATTTT

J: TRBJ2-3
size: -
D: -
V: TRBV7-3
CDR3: CASSLIPSTDTQYF
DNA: TGTGCCAGCAGCTTAATACCAAGCACAGATACGCAGTATTTT